Shown below are 7 T cell receptor beta chains from a single sample sequenced in a study of PD-L1 blockade in urothelial cancer. Generated by immunoSEQ multiplex PCR, the TCRdb table keeps only in-frame clones and is missing some. Of over 35,000 clones in the sample, around four fifths were seen once. As to time point: pretreatment peripheral blood. Material: PBMCs, obtained around atezolizumab (anti-PD-L1) treatment. These receptors were collected from a man older than 75 with urothelial cancer.

The chain recombines TRBV18 with TRBJ2-1; weak D call: TRBD1 (6 bases). The CDR3 contains 15 residues. The ends were cut back, 4 bases at V and 3 bases at J, with 13 bases in the middle. The germline V gene encodes CDR1 KGHSH and CDR2 LQKENI. The CDR3 DNA follows: TGTGCCAGCTCACAGACGCAACAGGGCTACAATGAGCAGTTCTTC. Protein product: CASSQTQQGYNEQFF.

This chain joins TRBV5-8 and TRBJ2-3, with 9 nucleotides matching TRBD2. CDR3 length: 16 amino acids. Germline-derived CDR1 and CDR2 are SGHTS and YDEGEE. V lost 0 bases, J lost 5 bases, and 7 bases stayed unmatched. The CDR3 sequence: CASSLGVAGVVDTQYF. The CDR3 DNA follows: TGTGCCAGCAGCTTGGGCGTAGCGGGAGTGGTAGATACGCAGTATTTT.

The chain combines TRBV5-1 with TRBJ2-6; tentative D call: TRBD1 (6 bases). From germline, CDR1 is SGHRS and CDR2 YFSETQ. The V and J ends lost 3 bases and 0 bases respectively, with 16 bases between them. The CDR3 totals 18 residues. CDR3 sequence reads: CASSWGRQTSSGANVLTF. CDR3 DNA sequence: TGCGCCAGCAGCTGGGGGCGGCAAACAAGCTCTGGGGCCAACGTCCTGACTTTC.

This clone occurred once. The chain couples TRBV11-2 to TRBJ2-7; 9 bases line up with TRBD2. The CDR3 is 18 residues long. Germline lookup yields CDR1 SGHAT and CDR2 FQNNGV. With 1 base clipped from V and 4 bases from J, the junction kept 14 bases outside the gene matches. The CDR3 sequence is CASSLVGTSSTFRYEQYF. Written as DNA, the CDR3 is TGTGCCAGCAGCTTAGTCGGGACTAGCTCCACTTTTAGGTACGAGCAGTACTTC.

This sequence joins TRBV6-1 and TRBJ2-7, with TRBD2 matching over 7 bases. This CDR3 region has 15 residues. V lost 2 bases to trimming and J lost 0 bases; unmatched junction nucleotides: 4. Germline CDR1 reads MNHNS; CDR2 reads SASEGT. CDR3 amino acids: CASSELGGSSYEQYF. CDR3 coding DNA: TGTGCCAGCAGTGAACTTGGCGGGAGCTCCTACGAGCAGTACTTC.

The chain combines TRBV4-1 with TRBJ1-5; 8 bases agree with TRBD1. The CDR3 contains 14 residues. V gave up 1 base and J gave up 4 bases; unmatched junction bases: 0. Germline V gene data show CDR1 as MGHRA and CDR2 as YSYEKL. This chain's CDR3 is CASSQGQGNQPQHF. CDR3 in DNA: TGCGCCAGCAGCCAAGGACAGGGGAATCAGCCCCAGCATTTT.

This chain links TRBV5-3 with TRBJ2-5; tentative D call: TRBD2 (5 bases). TRBV5-3 falls under the ORF class, with uncertain function. This CDR3 has 16 amino acids. The germline V and J ends were trimmed by 6 bases and 2 bases, with 20 bases remaining between them. The CDR3 sequence is CARTYRLRRVQETQYF. The CDR3, as DNA: TGTGCCAGAACCTACCGGCTTCGGCGGGTGCAAGAGACCCAGTACTTC.